These 20 T cell receptor beta chains share one sample of origin, sequenced in a study of T cell changes during pregnancy in multiple sclerosis. Clones were sequenced by immunoSEQ multiplex PCR, and TCRdb holds only the in-frame ones, with some missing. The repertoire holds over 60,000 clones, with approximately 92% as singletons. Sequencing was performed on peripheral blood, taken in the first trimester of pregnancy. All receptors derive from a female donor with multiple sclerosis, enrolled in a pregnancy study.

This clone was seen only once. CDR3 sequence (DNA): TGTGCCATCAGCCCATTAGGGACACAGAACACCGGGGAGCTGTTTTTT. Residues: CAISPLGTQNTGELFF. The chain combines TRBV10-3 with TRBJ2-2; D might be TRBD1 (6 bases). The CDR3 is 16 residues long. Germline V gene data show CDR1 as ENHRY and CDR2 as SYGVKD. Trimming took 6 bases from V and 1 from J, leaving 15 bases between them.

The J gene is TRBJ2-1, the V gene TRBV18; a weak D match, TRBD2 (7 bases). This CDR3 contains 16 residues. Trimming took 1 base from V and 3 from J, leaving 13 bases between them. The germline gives CDR1 KGHSH, CDR2 LQKENI. CDR3 bases: TGTGCCAGCTCACCACTCGAAGGGGGGGGCTACAATGAGCAGTTCTTC. As protein: CASSPLEGGGYNEQFF.

The chain combines TRBV11-2 with TRBJ1-2; 9 nucleotides line up with TRBD1. Germline loops: CDR1 SGHAT, CDR2 FQNNGV. CDR3 length: 17 amino acids. The V and J ends lost 7 bases and 1 base, in that order; junction bases with no gene match: 13. The CDR3 DNA sequence: TGTGCCAGCACCCTTAGTAGGGGGGGACAGGGTAACTATGGCTACACCTTC. Residues: CASTLSRGGQGNYGYTF.

The chain carries TRBV7-2 and TRBJ1-4; no reliable D call. Trimming left V 3 bases short and J 5 bases short, with 13 bases between. The CDR3 totals 15 residues. Germline assignment: CDR1 SGHTA and CDR2 FQGNSA. In DNA form, the CDR3 reads TGTGCCAGCAGCTTGGATATTAGGAGGAATGAAAAACTGTTTTTT. Its translation is CASSLDIRRNEKLFF.

The chain links TRBV5-1 to TRBJ1-1, with 11 bases lining up with TRBD1. The V gene end was trimmed by 3 bases and the J gene end by 2 bases; junction bases not matched to a gene: 3. Germline values: CDR1 SGHRS, CDR2 YFSETQ. The CDR3 consists of 15 residues. CDR3 amino acids: CASSWGTGGNTEAFF. For the CDR3, the DNA is TGCGCCAGCAGCTGGGGGACAGGGGGAAACACTGAAGCTTTCTTT.

V usage is TRBV5-1 and J usage is TRBJ2-1, with 7 bases lining up with TRBD2. V dropped 3 bases and J dropped 6; count of bases not matched to a gene: 6. The CDR3 is made up of 14 amino acids. Looked up from germline, CDR1 is SGHRS and CDR2 is YFSETQ. The CDR3 spells CASSSGTGGNEQFF. DNA for the CDR3: TGCGCCAGCAGCTCCGGGACGGGAGGCAATGAGCAGTTCTTC.

V and J are TRBV11-2 and TRBJ1-6; tentatively, D is TRBD1 (5 bases). CDR3 length: 16 amino acids. V was trimmed by 2 bases and J by 6 bases, leaving 14 bases between them. CDR1 SGHAT and CDR2 FQNNGV come from the germline V gene. The chain's CDR3 is CASSLLGGHLNSPLHF. In DNA, the CDR3 is TGTGCCAGCAGCTTATTAGGCGGACACCTTAATTCACCCCTCCACTTT.

The chain employs TRBV29-1 and TRBJ2-7, with TRBD1 as a possible D gene (6 bases). The CDR3 has 15 amino acids. Between the trimmed V and J ends, which lost 5 bases and 9 bases, there was a span of 26 bases. The V gene's germline CDR1 is SQVTM and CDR2 ANQGSEA. CDR3 sequence reads: CSVLPTRDTHLRQYF. In nucleotides, the CDR3 is TGCAGCGTTTTACCCACCCGGGACACGCACTTGAGGCAGTACTTC.

The chain is built from TRBV4-1 and TRBJ2-2, with 9 bases identical to TRBD1. The ends lost 1 base at V and 6 bases at J; junction bases unmatched: 3. Germline loops: CDR1 MGHRA, CDR2 YSYEKL. The CDR3 runs to 15 residues. This chain's CDR3 is CASSQGGQGSGELFF. The CDR3 DNA sequence: TGCGCCAGCAGCCAAGGGGGACAGGGATCCGGGGAGCTGTTTTTT.

The J gene is TRBJ2-1, the V gene TRBV4-3, with 10 bases matching TRBD2. Germline V gene data show CDR1 as LGHNA and CDR2 as YSLEER. The CDR3 consists of 16 residues. After removal of 0 bases from V and 7 bases from J, the junction contained 6 bases not matched to a gene. In nucleotides, the CDR3 is TGCGCCAGCAGCCAAGATTGGCTAGCGGGGGATAATGAGCAGTTCTTC. It translates to CASSQDWLAGDNEQFF.

The V and J genes are TRBV7-8 and TRBJ1-3; a weak D match, TRBD1 (6 bases). Per germline, CDR1 SGHVS and CDR2 FQNEAQ. V lost 7 bases and J lost 0, with 16 bases in between. This CDR3 has 16 amino acids. The CDR3 spells CASNNFGQNSGNTIYF. The CDR3 bases are TGTGCCAGCAACAACTTCGGACAGAACTCTGGAAACACCATATATTTT.

The chain recombines TRBV18 with TRBJ1-2; TRBD1 matches 7 bases. J lost 3 bases, V lost 3 bases, and 10 bases had no gene match. Germline V gene sequence: CDR1 KGHSH, CDR2 LQKENI. CDR3 length: 16 residues. CDR3 protein: CASSPFDRASDYGYTF. As DNA, the CDR3 is TGTGCCAGCTCACCTTTCGACAGGGCCTCGGACTATGGCTACACCTTC.

This clone came up once. The V gene is TRBV7-3, the J gene TRBJ2-3; 9 nucleotides align to TRBD1. This CDR3 contains 16 residues. The trim removed 5 bases at V and 4 bases at J, leaving 10 bases unmatched. Germline lookup yields CDR1 SGHTA and CDR2 FQGTGA. The CDR3 spells CASSPGQGRFADTQYF. The CDR3 coding sequence is TGTGCCAGCAGCCCTGGACAGGGGAGGTTTGCAGATACGCAGTATTTT.

V is TRBV30 and J is TRBJ2-1; 9 nucleotides agree with TRBD2. V was clipped by 2 bases and J by 5 bases; unmatched bases: 4. The CDR3 consists of 14 residues. Germline assignment: CDR1 GTSNPN and CDR2 SVGIG (reference sequence). The CDR3 loop reads CAWSTTSGHNEQFF. The CDR3 DNA reads as TGTGCCTGGAGTACGACTAGCGGCCACAATGAGCAGTTCTTC.

This CDR3 reads CASSLERGTGYGYTF. In DNA form, the CDR3 reads TGTGCCAGCAGCTTGGAACGGGGGACTGGCTATGGCTACACCTTC. The chain combines TRBV5-8 with TRBJ1-2, with a tentative D call TRBD1 (5 bases). V gave up 0 bases and J gave up 4 bases, with 13 bases separating them. Looked up from germline, CDR1 is SGHTS and CDR2 is YDEGEE. The CDR3 extends over 15 amino acids.

This clone was recorded only once. The chain employs TRBV7-2 and TRBJ2-7, with 9 bases aligning to TRBD2. The CDR3 totals 14 residues. V shed 4 bases, J shed 1 base, and the junction held 2 bases outside the gene matches. From germline, CDR1 is SGHTA and CDR2 FQGNSA. This CDR3 reads CASSSAGGSYEQYF. CDR3 DNA: TGTGCCAGCAGCTCGGCGGGGGGGTCCTACGAGCAGTACTTC.

The rearrangement links TRBV5-1 to TRBJ1-1; TRBD1 might be the D (6 bases). This CDR3 is 14 amino acids long. V was trimmed by 6 bases and J by 5 bases, leaving 17 bases between them. The germline V gene has CDR1 SGHRS and CDR2 YFSETQ. Here the CDR3 reads CASTFGGGRTEAFF. In nucleotides, the CDR3 is TGCGCCAGCACCTTTGGGGGGGGGCGGACTGAAGCTTTCTTT.

The chain has TRBV14 and TRBJ1-2; 12 nucleotides match TRBD1. The CDR3 covers 20 residues. Germline trimming cut 5 bases from V and 4 bases from J; bases unmatched to any gene: 20. Looked up from germline, CDR1 is SGHDN and CDR2 is FVKESK. CDR3 nucleotide sequence: TGTGCCAGCAGCTCCCAAAAGTCTGGGACAGGGGGCGTCGGGAGCTATGGCTACACCTTC. This translates into CASSSQKSGTGGVGSYGYTF.

The rearrangement uses TRBV20-1 and TRBJ2-2, with D uncertain. The V end was cut by 3 bases, the J end by 7 bases, with 6 bases between. Germline loops: CDR1 DFQATT, CDR2 SNEGSKA (reference sequence). The CDR3 spans 11 residues. The CDR3 bases are TGCAGTGCTAGCGTAGACGGGGAGCTGTTTTTT. Its translation: CSASVDGELFF.

This chain uses TRBV6-5 with TRBJ1-3; 7 bases are shared with TRBD1. There are 15 residues in the CDR3. Germline V gene data show CDR1 as MNHEY and CDR2 as SVGAGI. Unmatched junction bases numbered 7, after V lost 4 bases and J lost 4 bases. In nucleotides, the CDR3 is TGTGCCAGCAGTTCTGAAGCGACAGGGGGAAACACCATATATTTT. It specifies CASSSEATGGNTIYF.